What follows are 10 T cell receptor beta chains derived from one specimen sequenced in a study of siplizumab effects on memory and regulatory T cells. Here immunoSEQ multiplex PCR was the method, and the copy in TCRdb shows in-frame clones only, minus some. The sample contains 95,000 to 100,000 clones, around nine tenths of which appear only once. The sample was non-Treg CD4+ T cells sorted from blood. The receptors derive from a human donor in good health.

This chain links TRBV25-1 with TRBJ1-1, with D possibly matching TRBD1 (5 bases). The CDR3 is 13 amino acids. V lost 7 bases, J lost 6 bases, and 15 bases lay in between. Germline CDR1 MGHDK, CDR2 SYGVNS. The CDR3 DNA follows: TGTGCCAGCAAAGTCGGGGCAACCGCTGAAGCTTTCTTT. This gives the protein CASKVGATAEAFF.

The V call is TRBV29-1, the J call TRBJ2-3; no clear D. V was cut by 6 bases and J by 3 bases, with 16 bases left in between. The length of the CDR3 is 14 residues. Germline V gene sequence: CDR1 SQVTM, CDR2 ANQGSEA. The CDR3, as DNA: TGCAGCGTGCGGAACCGTGTCGAGACAGATACGCAGTATTTT. This sequence encodes CSVRNRVETDTQYF.

This chain links TRBV9 with TRBJ2-3; D is unresolved. Deletions cut 6 bases from V and 5 bases from J, with 19 bases between. This CDR3 has 15 amino acids. Germline V gene lookup returns CDR1 SGDLS and CDR2 YYNGEE. CDR3 in amino acids: CASTVGPRSRDTQYF. Written as DNA, the CDR3 is TGTGCCAGCACCGTCGGACCTCGGAGCCGAGATACGCAGTATTTT.

The chain is built from TRBV6-5 and TRBJ1-4, with 9 bases fitting TRBD1. This CDR3 spans 14 amino acids. Unmatched junction bases numbered 5, after V lost 6 bases and J lost 6 bases. Germline lookup yields CDR1 MNHEY and CDR2 SVGAGI. The CDR3 DNA reads as TGTGCCAGCAGCCCGGGACAGGGTGATGAAAAACTGTTTTTT. It is translated as CASSPGQGDEKLFF.

V usage is TRBV28 and J usage is TRBJ2-4; TRBD1 is a possible D gene (5 bases). From germline, CDR1 is MDHEN and CDR2 SYDVKM. Deletions cut 6 bases from V and 9 bases from J, with 15 bases between. This CDR3 region has 13 residues. The CDR3, as DNA: TGTGCCAGCAGCACAGGTCCTTACGTCATTCAGTACTTC. Its translation: CASSTGPYVIQYF.

This clone was counted only a few times. This chain uses TRBV27 with TRBJ1-2; D gene ambiguous. The CDR3 loop spans 13 amino acids. The ends were cut back, 6 bases at V and 4 bases at J, with 12 bases in the middle. Germline assignment: CDR1 MNHEY and CDR2 SMNVEV (reference sequence). CDR3 region: CASSRGSGYGYTF. The CDR3 region has the DNA TGTGCCAGCAGCCGTGGAAGCGGCTATGGCTACACCTTC.

The chain recombines TRBV7-3 with TRBJ2-3; TRBD2 might be the D (7 bases). V was shortened by 0 bases and J by 1 base, with 14 bases between the two germline ends. This CDR3 region has 17 residues. CDR1 and CDR2 (germline): SGHTA, FQGTGA. The DNA of the CDR3 is TGTGCCAGCAGCTTAACGCCCCGGGGGGCTGGCACAGATACGCAGTATTTT. The encoded protein is CASSLTPRGAGTDTQYF. Full variable domain (remainder filled in from reference TRBV7-3 and TRBJ2-3): GAGVSQTPSNKVTEKGKYVELRCDPISGHTALYWYRQSLGQGPEFLIYFQGTGAADDSGLPNDRFFAVRPEGSVSTLKIQRTERGDSAVYLCASSLTPRGAGTDTQYFGPGTRLTVL.

This chain joins TRBV9 and TRBJ2-4; D unclear. CDR3 length: 16 residues. Germline V CDR1 and CDR2: SGDLS, YYNGEE. V lost 2 bases, J lost 1 base, and 13 bases lay in between. The CDR3 reads CASSVAASLAKNIQYF. The CDR3, as DNA: TGTGCCAGCAGCGTCGCTGCCAGCTTGGCCAAAAACATTCAGTACTTC.

This clone was detected once. The chain is built from TRBV6-5 and TRBJ2-5; D not certain. The germline CDR1 and CDR2 sequences are MNHEY and SVGAGI. The CDR3 extends over 12 amino acids. V was clipped by 6 bases and J by 0 bases, with 5 bases between them. The CDR3 DNA follows: TGTGCCAGCAGGCGCCACCAAGAGACCCAGTACTTC. Translated: CASRRHQETQYF.

J is TRBJ2-2 and V is TRBV30; perhaps TRBD2 as D (6 bases). CDR1 is GTSNPN, CDR2 SVGIG, per germline (reference sequence). V lost 2 bases and J lost 4, with 11 bases in between. The CDR3 runs 14 residues. Written as DNA, the CDR3 is TGTGCCTGGAGTCGCGGGGTGACCACCGGGGAGCTGTTTTTT. It yields the protein CAWSRGVTTGELFF.